This T cell receptor beta chain was sequenced in a study of blood T cell repertoires in COVID-19. Per the germline V gene, CDR1 is MDHEN and CDR2 is SYDVKM. This CDR3 comprises 16 residues. J lost 1 base, V lost 4 bases, and 6 bases had no gene match. This clone was observed a few times. Study processing details: Reference gene primers were amplified, and this amplification served to estimate nucleated cell counts. Clones were read by immunoSEQ multiplex PCR, and TCRdb kept only the in-frame ones, dropping some. Clonal size and the V and J genes are those of that table, whereas D and trimming came from the DNA. The sample includes about 170,000 clones, more than 75% seen only once; the top ten take roughly 5%.

The genes are TRBV28 and TRBJ1-3, with 8 bases that match TRBD1. The sequencing input was peripheral blood. The clonotype originates from a man between 18 and 35 years old with COVID-19, enrolled during active disease. For the CDR3, the DNA is TGTGCCAGCAGTTCCTCCGGACAGGGTTCTGGAAACACCATATATTTT. Translation gives CASSSSGQGSGNTIYF.